The table lists the clone carrying this T cell receptor beta chain with a few counts. The data originate from a study of breast tumors, draining lymph nodes, adjacent tissues. Germline loops: CDR1 MNHEY, CDR2 SVGEGT. V lost 5 bases and J lost 5, with 12 bases in between. The CDR3 sequence is 13 residues long. One entry per CDR3 protein results from TCRdb running MiXCR on the multiplex PCR reads. Among roughly 260,000 distinct CDR3 sequences listed, around 30% were seen once. Breast cancer patients provided tissue from their axillary draining lymph nodes. The J gene is TRBJ2-5, the V gene TRBV6-2 or TRBV6-3; no reliable D call. The source material was axillary lymph node tissue. The source is a female donor with breast cancer. Some clones in this sample may be carry-over from other donors' samples. Here the CDR3 DNA reads TGTGCCAGCAGTGAGCTAGGTCGGGAGACCCAGTACTTC. Translation: CASSELGRETQYF.